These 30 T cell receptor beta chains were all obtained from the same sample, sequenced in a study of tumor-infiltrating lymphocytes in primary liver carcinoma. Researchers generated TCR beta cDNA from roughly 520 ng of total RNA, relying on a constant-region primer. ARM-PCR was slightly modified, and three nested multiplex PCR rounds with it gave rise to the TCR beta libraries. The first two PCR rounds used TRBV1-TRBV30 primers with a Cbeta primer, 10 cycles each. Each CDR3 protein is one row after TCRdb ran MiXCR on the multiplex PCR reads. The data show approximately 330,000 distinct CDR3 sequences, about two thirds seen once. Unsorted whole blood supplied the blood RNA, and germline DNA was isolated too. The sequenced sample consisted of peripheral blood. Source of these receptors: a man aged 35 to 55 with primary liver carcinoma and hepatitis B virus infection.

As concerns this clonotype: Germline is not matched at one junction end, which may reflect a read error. The CDR3 here is CASCSQGAETYGQYF. The DNA for the CDR3 is TGTGCCAGCTGCTCGCAGGGGGCGGAGACCTACGGGCAGTACTTC. J is TRBJ2-7 and V is TRBV11-2, with 8 bases matching TRBD1. This CDR3 has 15 amino acids. CDR1 SGHAT and CDR2 FQNNGV come from the germline V gene.

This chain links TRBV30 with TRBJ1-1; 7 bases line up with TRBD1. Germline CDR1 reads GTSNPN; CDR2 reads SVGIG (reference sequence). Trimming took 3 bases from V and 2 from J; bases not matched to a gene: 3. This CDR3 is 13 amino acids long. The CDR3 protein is CAWSGTANTEAFF. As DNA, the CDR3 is TGTGCCTGGAGCGGGACAGCAAACACTGAAGCTTTCTTT. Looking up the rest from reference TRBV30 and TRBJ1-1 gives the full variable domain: SQTIHQWPATLVQPVGSPLSLECTVEGTSNPNLYWYRQAAGRGLQLLFYSVGIGQISSEVPQNLSASRPQDRQFILSSKKLLLSDSGFYLCAWSGTANTEAFFGQGTRLTVV.

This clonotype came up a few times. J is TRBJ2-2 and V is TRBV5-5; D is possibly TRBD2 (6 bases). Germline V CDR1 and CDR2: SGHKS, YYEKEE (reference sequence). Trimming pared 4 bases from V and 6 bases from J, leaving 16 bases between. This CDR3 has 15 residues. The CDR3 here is CASSQSWGVAGELFF. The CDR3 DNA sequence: TGTGCCAGCAGCCAATCGTGGGGGGTCGCCGGGGAGCTGTTTTTT.

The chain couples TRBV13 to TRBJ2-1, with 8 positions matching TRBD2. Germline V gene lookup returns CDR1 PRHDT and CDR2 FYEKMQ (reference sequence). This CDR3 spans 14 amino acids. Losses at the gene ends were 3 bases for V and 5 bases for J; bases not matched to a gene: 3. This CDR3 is CASSFGTRDNEQFF. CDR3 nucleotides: TGTGCCAGCAGCTTCGGGACTAGGGACAATGAGCAGTTCTTC.

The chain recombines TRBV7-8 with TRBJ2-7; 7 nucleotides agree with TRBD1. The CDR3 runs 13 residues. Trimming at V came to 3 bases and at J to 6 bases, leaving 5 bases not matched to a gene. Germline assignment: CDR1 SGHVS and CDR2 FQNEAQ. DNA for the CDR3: TGTGCCAGCAGCTTGGGACAGTTTCCCGAGCAGTACTTC. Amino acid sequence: CASSLGQFPEQYF.

CDR3 sequence (DNA): TGTGCCAGCAGTTTAAGTAGTACAGGGGTTCGGAATCAGCCCCAGCATTTT. This codes for CASSLSSTGVRNQPQHF. The chain is built from TRBV28 and TRBJ1-5; 7 bases map to TRBD1. In germline, CDR1 is MDHEN, CDR2 SYDVKM. J gave up 4 bases and V 2 bases, and 11 bases lay outside the gene matches. The CDR3 is 17 amino acids.

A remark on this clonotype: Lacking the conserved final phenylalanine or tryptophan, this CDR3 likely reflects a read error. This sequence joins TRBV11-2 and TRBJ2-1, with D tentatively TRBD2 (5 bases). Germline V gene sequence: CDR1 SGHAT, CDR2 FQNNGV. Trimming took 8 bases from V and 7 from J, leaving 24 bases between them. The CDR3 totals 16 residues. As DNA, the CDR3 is TGTGCCAGCGGTCCCCGGTTATTAACGACGGGAAATGAGCAGTTCTTA. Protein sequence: CASGPRLLTTGNEQFL.

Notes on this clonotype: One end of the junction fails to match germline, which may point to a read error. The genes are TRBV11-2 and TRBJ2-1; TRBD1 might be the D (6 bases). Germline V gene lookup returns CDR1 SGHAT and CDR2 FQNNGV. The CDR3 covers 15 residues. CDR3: CASSSPRTEYNEQIF. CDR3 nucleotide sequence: TGTGCCAGCAGCTCCCCCCGGACAGAATACAATGAGCAGATCTTC.

CDR3 nucleotides: TGTGCCAGCAGTTTTGGATTTCCCATCATGACTAGCGGTTTCCAAGAGACCCAGTACTTC. This gives the protein CASSFGFPIMTSGFQETQYF. The V and J genes are TRBV12-3 or TRBV12-4 and TRBJ2-5; TRBD2 matches at 9 bases. The CDR3 sequence is 20 residues long. Losses at the gene ends were 3 bases for V and 1 base for J; bases not matched to a gene: 18.

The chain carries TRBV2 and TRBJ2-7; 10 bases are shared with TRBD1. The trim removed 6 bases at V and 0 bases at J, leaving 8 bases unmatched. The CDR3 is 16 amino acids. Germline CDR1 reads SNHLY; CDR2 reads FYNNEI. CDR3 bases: TGTGCCAGCAGCATAACGACAGGGGGCGTCTCCTACGAGCAGTACTTC. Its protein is CASSITTGGVSYEQYF.

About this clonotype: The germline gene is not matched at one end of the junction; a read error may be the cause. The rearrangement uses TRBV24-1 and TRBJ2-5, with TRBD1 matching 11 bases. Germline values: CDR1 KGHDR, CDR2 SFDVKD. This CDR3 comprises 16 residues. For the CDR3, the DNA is TGTACCACCAGTGGGCCGGGACAGGGGGAAGGAGAGACCCAGTACTTC. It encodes CTTSGPGQGEGETQYF.

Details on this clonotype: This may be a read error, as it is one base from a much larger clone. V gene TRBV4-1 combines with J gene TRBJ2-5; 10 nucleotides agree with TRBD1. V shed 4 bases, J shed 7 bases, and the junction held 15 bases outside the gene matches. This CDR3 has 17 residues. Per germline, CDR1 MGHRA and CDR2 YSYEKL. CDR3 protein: CASSRTIPGTGEVTQYF. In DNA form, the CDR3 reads TGCGCCAGCAGCCGAACTATTCCCGGGACAGGGGAGGTGACCCAGTACTTC.

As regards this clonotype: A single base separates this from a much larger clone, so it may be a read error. CDR3 sequence: CASSPFVQGGYEQYF. In DNA, the CDR3 is TGTGCCAGCAGCCCGTTTGTACAGGGAGGTTACGAGCAGTACTTC. This chain uses TRBV6-2 or TRBV6-3 with TRBJ2-7; D possibly matches TRBD1 or TRBD2 (6 bases each). The CDR3 extends over 15 amino acids. Trimming cost V 6 bases and J 4 bases, with 19 bases left between them. In germline, CDR1 is MNHEY, CDR2 SVGEGT.

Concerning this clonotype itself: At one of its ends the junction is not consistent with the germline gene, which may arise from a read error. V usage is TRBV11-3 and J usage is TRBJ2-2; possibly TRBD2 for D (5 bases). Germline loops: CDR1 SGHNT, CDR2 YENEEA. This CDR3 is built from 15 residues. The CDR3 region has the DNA TGTGCTAGCAGAAATGGGGATAAGAACACCGGGAAGCTGTTTTTT. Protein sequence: CASRNGDKNTGKLFF.

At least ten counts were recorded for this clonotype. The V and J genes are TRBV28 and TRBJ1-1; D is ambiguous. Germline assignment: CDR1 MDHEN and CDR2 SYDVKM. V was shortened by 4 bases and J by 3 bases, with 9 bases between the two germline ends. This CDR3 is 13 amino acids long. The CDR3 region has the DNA TGTGCCAGCAGTTCTGAGGGTTACACTGAAGCTTTCTTT. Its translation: CASSSEGYTEAFF.

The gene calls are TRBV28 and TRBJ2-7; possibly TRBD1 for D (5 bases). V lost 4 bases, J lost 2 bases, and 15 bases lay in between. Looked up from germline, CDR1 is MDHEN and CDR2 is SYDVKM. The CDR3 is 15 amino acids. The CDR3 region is CASSSGQGFPYEQYF. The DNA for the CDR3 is TGTGCCAGCAGTTCCGGGCAGGGATTCCCCTACGAGCAGTACTTC.

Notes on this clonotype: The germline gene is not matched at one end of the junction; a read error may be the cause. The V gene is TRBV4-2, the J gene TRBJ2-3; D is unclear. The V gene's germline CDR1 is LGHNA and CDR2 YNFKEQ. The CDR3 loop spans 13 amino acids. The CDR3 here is CASSQTGTDTQYF. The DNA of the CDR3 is TGTGCTAGCAGCCAGACCGGCACAGACACGCAGTATTTT.

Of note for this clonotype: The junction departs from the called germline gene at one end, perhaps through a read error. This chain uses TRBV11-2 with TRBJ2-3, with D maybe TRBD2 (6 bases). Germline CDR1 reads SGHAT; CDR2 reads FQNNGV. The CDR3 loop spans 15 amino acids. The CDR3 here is CANSPLTGVSDTQYF. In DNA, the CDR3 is TGCGCCAACAGCCCACTTACGGGAGTGTCAGATACGCAGTATTTT.

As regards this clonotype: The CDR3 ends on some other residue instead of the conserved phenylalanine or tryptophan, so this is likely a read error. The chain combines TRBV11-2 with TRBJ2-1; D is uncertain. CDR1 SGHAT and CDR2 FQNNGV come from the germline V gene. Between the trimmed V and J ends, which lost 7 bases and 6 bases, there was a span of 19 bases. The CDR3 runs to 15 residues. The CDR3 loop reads CASNLIGPFSNEQFS. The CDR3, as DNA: TGTGCCAGCAACTTGATTGGCCCCTTTTCCAATGAGCAGTTCTCC.

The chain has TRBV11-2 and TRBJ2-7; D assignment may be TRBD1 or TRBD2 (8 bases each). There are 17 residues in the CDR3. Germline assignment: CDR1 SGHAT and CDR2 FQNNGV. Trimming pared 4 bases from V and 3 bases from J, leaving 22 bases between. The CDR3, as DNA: TGTGCCAGCAGCTCGGGACAGGTACTAGCGGAGCTCTACGAGCAGTACTTC. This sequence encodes CASSSGQVLAELYEQYF.

In DNA, the CDR3 is TGCGCCAGCAGCCAAGATGGCAGGGGCCCCACTGAAGCTTTCTTT. It codes for CASSQDGRGPTEAFF. The J gene is TRBJ1-1, the V gene TRBV4-3; the D gene is possibly TRBD1 (6 bases). Germline V gene data show CDR1 as LGHNA and CDR2 as YSLEER. Between the trimmed V and J ends, which lost 0 bases and 4 bases, there was a span of 12 bases. The CDR3 loop spans 15 amino acids.

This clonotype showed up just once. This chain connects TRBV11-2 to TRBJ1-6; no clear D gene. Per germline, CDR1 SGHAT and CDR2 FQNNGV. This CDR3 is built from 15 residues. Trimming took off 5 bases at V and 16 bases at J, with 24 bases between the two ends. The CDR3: CASSPERREGSPLHF. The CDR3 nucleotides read TGTGCCAGCAGCCCAGAACGGCGGGAAGGTTCGCCGCTCCACTTT.

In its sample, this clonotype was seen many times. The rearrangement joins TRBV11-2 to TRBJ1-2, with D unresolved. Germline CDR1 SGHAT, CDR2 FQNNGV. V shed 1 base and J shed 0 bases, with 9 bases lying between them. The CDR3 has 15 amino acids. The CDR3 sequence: CASSLGDGANYGYTF. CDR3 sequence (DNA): TGTGCCAGCAGCTTAGGTGACGGAGCTAACTATGGCTACACCTTC. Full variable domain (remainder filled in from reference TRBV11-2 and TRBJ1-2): EAGVAQSPRYKIIEKRQSVAFWCNPISGHATLYWYQQILGQGPKLLIQFQNNGVVDDSQLPKDRFSAERLKGVDSTLKIQPAKLEDSAVYLCASSLGDGANYGYTFGSGTRLTVV.

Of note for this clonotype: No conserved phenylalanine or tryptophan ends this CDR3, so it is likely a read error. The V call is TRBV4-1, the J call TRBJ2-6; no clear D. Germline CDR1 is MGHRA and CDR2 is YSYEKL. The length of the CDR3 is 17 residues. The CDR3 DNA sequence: TGTGCCAGCAGCCAAGAAGAACGGGTCTCTGGGGCCAACGTCCTGACTTTA. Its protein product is CASSQEERVSGANVLTL.

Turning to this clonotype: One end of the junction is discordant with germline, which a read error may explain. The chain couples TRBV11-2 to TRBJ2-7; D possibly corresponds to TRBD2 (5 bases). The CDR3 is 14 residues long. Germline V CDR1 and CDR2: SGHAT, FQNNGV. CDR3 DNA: TGTGCCAGCAGCCGTACACAGAGGGCGGGCGAGCAATACTTC. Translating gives CASSRTQRAGEQYF.

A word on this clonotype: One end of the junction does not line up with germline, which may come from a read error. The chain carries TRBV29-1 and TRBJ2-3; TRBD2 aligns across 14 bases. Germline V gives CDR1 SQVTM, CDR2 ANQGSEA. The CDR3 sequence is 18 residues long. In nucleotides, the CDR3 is TGCAGCGTCGAAGTGACTAGCGGGAGGGCCCCAAGCGCAGATACGCAGTATTTT. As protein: CSVEVTSGRAPSADTQYF.

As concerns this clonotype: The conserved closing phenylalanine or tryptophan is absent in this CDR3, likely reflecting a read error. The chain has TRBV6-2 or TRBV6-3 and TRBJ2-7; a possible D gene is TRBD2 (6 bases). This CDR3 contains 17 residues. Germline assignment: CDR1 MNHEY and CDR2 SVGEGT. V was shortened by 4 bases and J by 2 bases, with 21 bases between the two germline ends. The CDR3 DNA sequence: TGTGCCAGCAGTTCGACTAACGGGAGACCCAAGGCCTACGAGCAGTACTCC. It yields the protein CASSSTNGRPKAYEQYS.

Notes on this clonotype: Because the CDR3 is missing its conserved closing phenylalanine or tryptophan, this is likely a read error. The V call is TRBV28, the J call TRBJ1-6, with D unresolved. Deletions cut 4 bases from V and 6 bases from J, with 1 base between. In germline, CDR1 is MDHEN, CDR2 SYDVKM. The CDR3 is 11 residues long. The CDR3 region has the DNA TGTGCCAGCAGTTCTAATTCACCCCTCCACTAT. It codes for CASSSNSPLHY.

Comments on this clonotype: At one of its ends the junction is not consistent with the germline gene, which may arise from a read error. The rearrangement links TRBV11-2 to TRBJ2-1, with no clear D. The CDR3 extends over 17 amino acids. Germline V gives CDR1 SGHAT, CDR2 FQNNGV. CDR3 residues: CASSSRPTWAIYSEQLF. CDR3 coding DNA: TGTGCCAGCAGCTCCAGACCGACATGGGCGATCTACAGTGAGCAGCTCTTC.

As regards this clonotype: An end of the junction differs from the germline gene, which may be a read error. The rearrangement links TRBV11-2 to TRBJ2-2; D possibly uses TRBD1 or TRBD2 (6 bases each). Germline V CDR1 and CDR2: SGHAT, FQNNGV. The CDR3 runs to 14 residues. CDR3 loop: CTSSLDRGTGELFF. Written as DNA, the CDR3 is TGTACCAGCAGCTTAGATCGGGGGACAGGGGAGCTGTTTTTT.